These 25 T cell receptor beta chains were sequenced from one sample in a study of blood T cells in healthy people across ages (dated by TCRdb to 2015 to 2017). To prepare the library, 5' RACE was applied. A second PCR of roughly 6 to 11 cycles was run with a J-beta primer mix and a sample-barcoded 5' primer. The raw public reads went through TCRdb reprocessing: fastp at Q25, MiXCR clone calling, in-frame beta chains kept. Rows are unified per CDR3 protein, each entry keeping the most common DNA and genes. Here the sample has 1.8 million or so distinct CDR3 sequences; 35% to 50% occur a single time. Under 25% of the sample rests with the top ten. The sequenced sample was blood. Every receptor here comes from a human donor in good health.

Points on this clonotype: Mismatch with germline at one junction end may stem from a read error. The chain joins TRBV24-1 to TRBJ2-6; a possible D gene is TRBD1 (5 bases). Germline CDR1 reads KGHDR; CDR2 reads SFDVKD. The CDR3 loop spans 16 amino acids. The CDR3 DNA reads TGTGCCATCAGTGATGCCAGGGCCTCTGGGGCCAACGTCCTGACTTTC. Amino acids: CAISDARASGANVLTF.

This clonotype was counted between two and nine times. The CDR3 reads CSARLAGVLYEQYF. CDR3 sequence (DNA): TGCAGTGCTAGGCTAGCGGGGGTGCTCTACGAGCAGTACTTC. The chain couples TRBV20-1 to TRBJ2-7, with 10 bases aligning to TRBD2. Trimming removed 3 bases from V and 3 bases from J; junction bases left unmatched: 5. Germline CDR1 is DFQATT and CDR2 is SNEGSKA (reference sequence). CDR3 length: 14 residues.

The CDR3, as DNA: TGTGCCAGCAGCCAAGATCTAGCGTTTTTCGGGGGTGATAGCAATCAGCCCCAGCATTTT. Its protein is CASSQDLAFFGGDSNQPQHF. The rearrangement links TRBV3-1 to TRBJ1-5, with D possibly TRBD1 on 5 matching bases. Germline CDR1 is LGHDT and CDR2 is YNNKEL (reference sequence). The CDR3 sequence is 20 residues long. The V gene lost 0 bases and the J gene lost 0 bases, with 21 bases spanning the gap.

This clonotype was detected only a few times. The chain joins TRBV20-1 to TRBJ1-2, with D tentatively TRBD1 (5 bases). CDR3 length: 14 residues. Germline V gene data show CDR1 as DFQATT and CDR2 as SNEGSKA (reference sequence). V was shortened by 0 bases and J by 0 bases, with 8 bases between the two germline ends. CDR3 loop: CSARDREANYGYTF. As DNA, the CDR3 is TGCAGTGCTAGAGACAGGGAAGCTAACTATGGCTACACCTTC.

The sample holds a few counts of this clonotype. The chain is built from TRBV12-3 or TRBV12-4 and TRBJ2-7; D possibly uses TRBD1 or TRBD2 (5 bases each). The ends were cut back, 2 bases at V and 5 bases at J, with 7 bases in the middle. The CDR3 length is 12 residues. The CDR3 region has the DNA TGTGCCAGCAGTTTAATGGGGGACGAGCAGTACTTC. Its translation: CASSLMGDEQYF.

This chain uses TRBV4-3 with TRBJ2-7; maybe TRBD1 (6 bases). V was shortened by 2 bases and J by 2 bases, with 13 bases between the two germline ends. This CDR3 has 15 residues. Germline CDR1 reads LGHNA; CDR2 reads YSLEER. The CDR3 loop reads CASSQMWTETYEQYF. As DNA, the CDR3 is TGCGCCAGCAGCCAAATGTGGACAGAAACCTACGAGCAGTACTTC.

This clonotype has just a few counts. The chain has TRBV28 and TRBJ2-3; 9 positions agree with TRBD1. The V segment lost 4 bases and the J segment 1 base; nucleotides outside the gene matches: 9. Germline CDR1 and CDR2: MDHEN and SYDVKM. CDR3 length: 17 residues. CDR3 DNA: TGTGCCAGCAGTTGGGGGGAGACAGGGGGTCGCACAGATACGCAGTATTTT. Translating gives CASSWGETGGRTDTQYF.

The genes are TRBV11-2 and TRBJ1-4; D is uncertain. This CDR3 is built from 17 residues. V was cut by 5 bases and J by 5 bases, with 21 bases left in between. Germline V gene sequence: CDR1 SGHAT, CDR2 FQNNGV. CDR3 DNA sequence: TGTGCCAGCAGCATTGGAGCAGGATCGGCGTTCAATGAAAAACTGTTTTTT. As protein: CASSIGAGSAFNEKLFF.

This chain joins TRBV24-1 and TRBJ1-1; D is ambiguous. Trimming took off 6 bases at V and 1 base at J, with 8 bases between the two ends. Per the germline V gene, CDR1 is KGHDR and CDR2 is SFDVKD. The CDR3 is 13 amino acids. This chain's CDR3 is CATSSSANTEAFF. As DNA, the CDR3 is TGTGCCACCAGTTCGTCTGCGAACACTGAAGCTTTCTTT.

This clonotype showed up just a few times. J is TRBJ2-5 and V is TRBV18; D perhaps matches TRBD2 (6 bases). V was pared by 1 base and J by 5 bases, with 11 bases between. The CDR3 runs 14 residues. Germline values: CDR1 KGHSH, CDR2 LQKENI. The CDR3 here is CASSPLPEGETQYF. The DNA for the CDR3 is TGTGCCAGCTCACCACTCCCGGAGGGGGAGACCCAGTACTTC.

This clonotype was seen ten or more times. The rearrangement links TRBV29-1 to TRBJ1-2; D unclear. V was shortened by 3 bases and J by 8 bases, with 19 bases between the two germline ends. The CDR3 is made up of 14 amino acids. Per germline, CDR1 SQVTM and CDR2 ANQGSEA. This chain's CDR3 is CSVELGTLSGGYTF. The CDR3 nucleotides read TGCAGCGTTGAGCTGGGAACACTATCTGGGGGCTACACCTTC.

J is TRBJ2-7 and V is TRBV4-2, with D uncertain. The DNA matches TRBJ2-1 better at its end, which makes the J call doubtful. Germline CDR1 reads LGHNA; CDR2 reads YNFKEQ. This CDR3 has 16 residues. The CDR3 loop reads CASSQDFGTRCNEQFF. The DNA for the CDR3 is TGTGCCAGCAGCCAAGATTTTGGCACCCGGTGCAATGAGCAGTTCTTC.

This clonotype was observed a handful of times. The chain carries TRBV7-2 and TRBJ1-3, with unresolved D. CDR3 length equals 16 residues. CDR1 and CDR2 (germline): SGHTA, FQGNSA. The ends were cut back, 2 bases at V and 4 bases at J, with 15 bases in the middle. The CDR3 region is CASSLLGLRGGNTIYF. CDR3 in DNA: TGTGCCAGCAGCTTATTAGGGTTGAGAGGGGGAAACACCATATATTTT.

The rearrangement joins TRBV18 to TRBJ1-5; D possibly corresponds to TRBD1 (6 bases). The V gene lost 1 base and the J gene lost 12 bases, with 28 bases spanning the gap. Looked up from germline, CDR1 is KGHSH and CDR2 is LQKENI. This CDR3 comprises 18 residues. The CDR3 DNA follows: TGTGCCAGCTCACCACTTACTTACCAGGGGTCCGCGGTTCGGGGCCAGCATTTT. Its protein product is CASSPLTYQGSAVRGQHF.

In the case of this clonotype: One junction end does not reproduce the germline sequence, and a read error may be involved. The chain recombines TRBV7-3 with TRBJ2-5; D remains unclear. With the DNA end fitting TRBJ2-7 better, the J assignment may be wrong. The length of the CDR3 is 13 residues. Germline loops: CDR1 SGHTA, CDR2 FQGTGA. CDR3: CAGSLSTAHEQYF. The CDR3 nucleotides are TGTGCCGGCAGCTTAAGTACAGCCCACGAGCAGTACTTC.

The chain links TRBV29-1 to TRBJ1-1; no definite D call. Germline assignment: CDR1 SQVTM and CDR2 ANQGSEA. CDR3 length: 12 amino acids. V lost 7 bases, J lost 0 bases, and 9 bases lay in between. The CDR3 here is CSAARMNTEAFF. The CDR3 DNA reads TGCAGCGCTGCTCGGATGAACACTGAAGCTTTCTTT.

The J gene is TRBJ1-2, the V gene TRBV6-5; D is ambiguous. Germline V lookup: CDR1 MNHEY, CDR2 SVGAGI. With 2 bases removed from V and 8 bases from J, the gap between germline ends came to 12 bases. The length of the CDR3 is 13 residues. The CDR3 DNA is TGTGCCAGCAGTTACCGGAGCCGGGAGGGCTACACCTTC. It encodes CASSYRSREGYTF.

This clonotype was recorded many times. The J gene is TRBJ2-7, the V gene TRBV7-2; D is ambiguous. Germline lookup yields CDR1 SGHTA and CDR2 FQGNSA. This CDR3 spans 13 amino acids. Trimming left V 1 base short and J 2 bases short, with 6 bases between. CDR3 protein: CASSLDRTYEQYF. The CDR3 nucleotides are TGTGCCAGCAGCTTAGACAGAACCTACGAGCAGTACTTC.

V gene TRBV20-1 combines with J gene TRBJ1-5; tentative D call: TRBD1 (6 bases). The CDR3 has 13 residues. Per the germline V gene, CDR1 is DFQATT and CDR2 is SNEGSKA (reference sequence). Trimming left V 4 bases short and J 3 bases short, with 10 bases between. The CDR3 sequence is CSATGVNNQPQHF. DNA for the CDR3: TGCAGTGCTACAGGGGTGAACAATCAGCCCCAGCATTTT.

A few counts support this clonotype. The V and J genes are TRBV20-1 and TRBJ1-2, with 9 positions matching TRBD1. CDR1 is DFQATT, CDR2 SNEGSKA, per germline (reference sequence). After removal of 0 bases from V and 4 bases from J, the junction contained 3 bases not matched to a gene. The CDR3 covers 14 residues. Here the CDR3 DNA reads TGCAGTGCTAGAGAGGGGACAGGGTCCTATGGCTACACCTTC. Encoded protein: CSAREGTGSYGYTF.

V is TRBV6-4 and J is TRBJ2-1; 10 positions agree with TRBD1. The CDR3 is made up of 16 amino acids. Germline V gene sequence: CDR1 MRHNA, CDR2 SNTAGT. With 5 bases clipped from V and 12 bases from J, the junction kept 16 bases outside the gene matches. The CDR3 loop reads CASSTTGGDLIGGQFF. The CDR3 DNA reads TGTGCCAGCAGTACGACAGGGGGCGATCTAATTGGTGGGCAGTTCTTC.

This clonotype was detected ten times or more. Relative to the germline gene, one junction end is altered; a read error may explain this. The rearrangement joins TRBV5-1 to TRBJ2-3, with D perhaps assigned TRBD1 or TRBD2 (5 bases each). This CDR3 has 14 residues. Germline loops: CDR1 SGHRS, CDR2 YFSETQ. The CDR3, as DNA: TGTGCCAGTAGTATCGGGCAGGGAGCAGATACGCAGTATTTT. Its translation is CASSIGQGADTQYF.

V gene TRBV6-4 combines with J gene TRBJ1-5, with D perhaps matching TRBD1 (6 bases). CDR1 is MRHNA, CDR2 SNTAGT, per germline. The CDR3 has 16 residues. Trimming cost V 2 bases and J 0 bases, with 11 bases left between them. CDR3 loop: CASSDGGGDSNQPQHF. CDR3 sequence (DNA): TGTGCCAGCAGTGACGGAGGGGGGGATAGCAATCAGCCCCAGCATTTT.

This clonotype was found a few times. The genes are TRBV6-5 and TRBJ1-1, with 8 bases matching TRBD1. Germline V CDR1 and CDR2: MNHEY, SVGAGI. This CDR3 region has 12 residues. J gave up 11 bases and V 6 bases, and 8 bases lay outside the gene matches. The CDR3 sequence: CASSRDRIGAFF. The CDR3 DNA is TGTGCCAGCAGCCGGGACAGGATTGGGGCTTTCTTT.

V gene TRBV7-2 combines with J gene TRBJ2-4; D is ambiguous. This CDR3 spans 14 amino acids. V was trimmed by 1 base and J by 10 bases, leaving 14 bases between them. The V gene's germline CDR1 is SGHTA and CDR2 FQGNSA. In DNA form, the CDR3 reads TGTGCCAGCAGCTTAGATTTTGGCGGTCGGATTCAGTACTTC. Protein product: CASSLDFGGRIQYF.